The clone carrying this T cell receptor beta chain was seen once. This sample was taken from a study of blood T cell repertoires in COVID-19. Clones were sequenced by immunoSEQ multiplex PCR, and TCRdb holds only the in-frame ones, with some missing. The table has about 500,000 clones, roughly 90% seen once. J gave up 1 base and V 3 bases, and 12 bases lay outside the gene matches. This CDR3 has 17 amino acids. Germline V gene lookup returns CDR1 DFQATT and CDR2 SNEGSKA (reference sequence). The clonotype was recovered from a young woman who had recovered from COVID-19. This sequence joins TRBV20-1 and TRBJ2-3, with 8 bases aligning to TRBD2. Sequencing was performed on PBMCs or T cells enriched from blood (not recorded which). The CDR3 sequence is CSASLAGPAAGTDTQYF. CDR3 bases: TGCAGTGCTAGTTTAGCGGGGCCTGCCGCCGGCACAGATACGCAGTATTTT.